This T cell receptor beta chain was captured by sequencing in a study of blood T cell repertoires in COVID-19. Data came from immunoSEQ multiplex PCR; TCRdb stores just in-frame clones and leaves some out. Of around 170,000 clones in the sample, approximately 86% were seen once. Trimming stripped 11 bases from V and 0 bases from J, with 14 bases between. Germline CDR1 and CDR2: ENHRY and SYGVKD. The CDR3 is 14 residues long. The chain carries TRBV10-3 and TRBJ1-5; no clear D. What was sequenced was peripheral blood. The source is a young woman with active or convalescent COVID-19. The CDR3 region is CAPRVTFSNQPQHF. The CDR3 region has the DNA TGTGCCCCACGGGTGACGTTTAGCAATCAGCCCCAGCATTTT.